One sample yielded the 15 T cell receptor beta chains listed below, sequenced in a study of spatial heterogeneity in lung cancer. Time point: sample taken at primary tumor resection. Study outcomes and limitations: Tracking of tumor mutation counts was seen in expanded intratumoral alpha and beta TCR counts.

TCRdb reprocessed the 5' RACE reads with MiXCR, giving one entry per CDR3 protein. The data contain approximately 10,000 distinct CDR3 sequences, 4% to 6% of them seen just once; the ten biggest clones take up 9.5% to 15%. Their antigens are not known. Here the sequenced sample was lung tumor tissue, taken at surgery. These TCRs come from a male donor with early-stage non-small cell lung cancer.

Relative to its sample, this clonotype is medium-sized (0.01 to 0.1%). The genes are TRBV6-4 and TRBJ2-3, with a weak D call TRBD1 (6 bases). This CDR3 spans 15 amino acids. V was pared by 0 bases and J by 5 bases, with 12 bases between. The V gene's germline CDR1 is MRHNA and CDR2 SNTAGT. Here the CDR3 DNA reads TGTGCCAGCAGTGACTCGAGGCAGGGGAAAGATACGCAGTATTTT. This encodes CASSDSRQGKDTQYF.

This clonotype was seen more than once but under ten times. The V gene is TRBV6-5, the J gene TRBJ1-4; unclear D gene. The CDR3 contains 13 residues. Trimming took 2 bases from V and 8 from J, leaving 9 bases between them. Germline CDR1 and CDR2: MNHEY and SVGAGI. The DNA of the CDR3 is TGTGCCAGCAGTTACCAGAAGGCAGAAAAACTGTTTTTT. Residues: CASSYQKAEKLFF.

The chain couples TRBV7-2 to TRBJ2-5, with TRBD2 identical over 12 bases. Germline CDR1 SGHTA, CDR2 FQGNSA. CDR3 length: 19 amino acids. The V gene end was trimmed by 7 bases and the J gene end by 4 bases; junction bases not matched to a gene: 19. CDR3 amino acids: CASTTASGGGRQRGETQYF. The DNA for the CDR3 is TGTGCCAGCACCACTGCTAGCGGGGGGGGCAGACAAAGAGGAGAGACCCAGTACTTC.

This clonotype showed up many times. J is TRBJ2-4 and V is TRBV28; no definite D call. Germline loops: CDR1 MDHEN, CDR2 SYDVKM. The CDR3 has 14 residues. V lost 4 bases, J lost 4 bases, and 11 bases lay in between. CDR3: CASSSDVRKNIQYF. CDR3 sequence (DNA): TGTGCCAGCAGTTCGGACGTGCGGAAAAACATTCAGTACTTC.

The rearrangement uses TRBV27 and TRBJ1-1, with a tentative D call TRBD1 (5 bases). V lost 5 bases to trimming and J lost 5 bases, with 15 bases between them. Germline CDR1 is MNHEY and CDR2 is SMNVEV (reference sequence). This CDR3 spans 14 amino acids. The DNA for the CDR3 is TGTGCCAGCAGTCCCATTGGGGGTAGAACTGAAGCTTTCTTT. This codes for CASSPIGGRTEAFF.

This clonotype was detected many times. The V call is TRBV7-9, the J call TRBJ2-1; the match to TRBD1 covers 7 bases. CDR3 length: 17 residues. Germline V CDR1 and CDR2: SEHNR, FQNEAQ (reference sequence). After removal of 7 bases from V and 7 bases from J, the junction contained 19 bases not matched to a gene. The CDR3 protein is CASTQWTGVGRKNEQFF. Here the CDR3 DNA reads TGTGCCAGCACCCAATGGACAGGCGTGGGGCGGAAAAATGAGCAGTTCTTC.

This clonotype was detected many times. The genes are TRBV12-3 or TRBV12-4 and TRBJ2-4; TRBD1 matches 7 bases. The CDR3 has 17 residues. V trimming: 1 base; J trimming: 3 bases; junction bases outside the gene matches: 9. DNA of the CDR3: TGTGCCAGCAGTTTAGGAGGGGGCTCTATCGTCAAAAACATTCAGTACTTC. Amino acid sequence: CASSLGGGSIVKNIQYF.

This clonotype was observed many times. This CDR3 reads CASSPRRGTSTDTQYF. The DNA for the CDR3 is TGTGCCAGCAGTCCCCGCCGCGGGACTAGCACAGATACGCAGTATTTT. The V call is TRBV6-6, the J call TRBJ2-3, with a tentative D call TRBD2 (6 bases). Trimming removed 5 bases at V and 0 bases at J, with 15 bases between. CDR1 and CDR2 from the germline V gene are MNHNY and SVGAGI (reference sequence). This CDR3 contains 16 residues.

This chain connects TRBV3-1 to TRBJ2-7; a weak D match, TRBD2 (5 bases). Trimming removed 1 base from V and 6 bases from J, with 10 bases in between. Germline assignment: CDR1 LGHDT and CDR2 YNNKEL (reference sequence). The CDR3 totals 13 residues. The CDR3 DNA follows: TGTGCCAGCAGCCAAGCTCGCGCGGGCGAGCAGTACTTC. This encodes CASSQARAGEQYF.

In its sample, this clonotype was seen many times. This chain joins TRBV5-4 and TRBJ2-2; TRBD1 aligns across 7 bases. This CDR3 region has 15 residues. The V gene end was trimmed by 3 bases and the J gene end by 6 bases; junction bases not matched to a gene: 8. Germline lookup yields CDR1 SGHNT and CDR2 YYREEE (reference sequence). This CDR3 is CASSYGDRRAGELFF. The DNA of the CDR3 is TGTGCCAGCAGCTACGGGGACAGACGGGCCGGGGAGCTGTTTTTT. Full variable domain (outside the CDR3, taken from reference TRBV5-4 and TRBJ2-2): ETGVTQSPTHLIKTRGQQVTLRCSSQSGHNTVSWYQQALGQGPQFIFQYYREEENGRGNFPPRFSGLQFPNYSSELNVNALELDDSALYLCASSYGDRRAGELFFGEGSRLTVL.

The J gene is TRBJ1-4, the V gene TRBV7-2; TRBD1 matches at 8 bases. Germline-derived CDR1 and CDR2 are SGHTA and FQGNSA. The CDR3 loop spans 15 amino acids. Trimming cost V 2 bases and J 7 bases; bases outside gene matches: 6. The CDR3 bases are TGTGCCAGCAGCTTATTCCGGGACAGGACTGAAAAACTGTTTTTT. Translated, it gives CASSLFRDRTEKLFF.

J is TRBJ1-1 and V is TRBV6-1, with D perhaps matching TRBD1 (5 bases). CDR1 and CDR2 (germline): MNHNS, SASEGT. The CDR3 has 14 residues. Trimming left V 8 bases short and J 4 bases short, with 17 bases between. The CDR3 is CASSSDQGSTEAFF. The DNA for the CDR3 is TGTGCCAGCTCCTCCGACCAGGGAAGCACTGAAGCTTTCTTT.

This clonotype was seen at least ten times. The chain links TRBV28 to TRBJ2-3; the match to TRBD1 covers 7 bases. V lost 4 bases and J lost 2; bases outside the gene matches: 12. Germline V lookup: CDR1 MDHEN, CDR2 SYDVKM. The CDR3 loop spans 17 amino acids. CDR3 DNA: TGTGCCAGCAGTTCCACGAATGAGGGACAGCCCACAGATACGCAGTATTTT. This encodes CASSSTNEGQPTDTQYF. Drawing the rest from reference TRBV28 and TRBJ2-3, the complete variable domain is DVKVTQSSRYLVKRTGEKVFLECVQDMDHENMFWYRQDPGLGLRLIYFSYDVKMKEKGDIPEGYSVSREKKERFSLILESASTNQTSMYLCASSSTNEGQPTDTQYFGPGTRLTVL.

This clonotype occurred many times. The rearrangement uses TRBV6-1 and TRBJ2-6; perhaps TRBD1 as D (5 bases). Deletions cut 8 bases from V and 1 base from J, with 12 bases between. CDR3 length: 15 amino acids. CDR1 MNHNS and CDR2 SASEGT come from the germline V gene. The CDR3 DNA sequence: TGTGCCAGCTCCCGACAGTTTTCTGGGGCCAACGTCCTGACTTTC. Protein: CASSRQFSGANVLTF.

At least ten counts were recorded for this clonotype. The DNA for the CDR3 is TGTGCCAGCAGCTTGCATGGTCTCACCAGGGGGGAGCTGTTTTTT. It specifies CASSLHGLTRGELFF. The chain links TRBV5-4 to TRBJ2-2; D is unclear. Germline CDR1 reads SGHNT; CDR2 reads YYREEE (reference sequence). V was cut by 1 base and J by 8 bases, with 15 bases left in between. CDR3 size: 15 residues.